A single sample is the source of the 18 T cell receptor beta chains below, sequenced in a study of technical replicates of blood from a few donors. Sequencing was performed with immunoSEQ multiplex PCR; in TCRdb, only in-frame clones are kept and a portion is missing. The sample lists around 83,000 clones, 90% to 95% seen once, with 0.25% to 0.3% in the top ten. The sequencing input was T cells isolated from PBMCs. The receptor source for this set is a human donor in good health.

The rearrangement uses TRBV19 and TRBJ2-1; 9 nucleotides align to TRBD2. CDR1 and CDR2 from the germline V gene are LNHDA and SQIVND (reference sequence). Trimming cost V 2 bases and J 6 bases; bases outside gene matches: 11. The CDR3 is made up of 17 amino acids. CDR3 DNA sequence: TGTGCCAGTAGTATAATCAGCGGGGGGTGGGCTCGCAATGAGCAGTTCTTC. Protein sequence: CASSIISGGWARNEQFF.

J is TRBJ2-7 and V is TRBV28; 7 bases match TRBD2. The CDR3 is made up of 16 amino acids. Germline-derived CDR1 and CDR2 are MDHEN and SYDVKM. The V gene end was trimmed by 2 bases and the J gene end by 4 bases; junction bases not matched to a gene: 11. The CDR3 sequence is CASSLRGGSRPYEQYF. The CDR3 DNA is TGTGCCAGCAGTTTAAGGGGAGGGAGTCGCCCTTACGAGCAGTACTTC.

V and J are TRBV4-1 and TRBJ2-1, with unresolved D. V was trimmed by 2 bases and J by 6 bases, leaving 14 bases between them. CDR3 length: 15 residues. Germline assignment: CDR1 MGHRA and CDR2 YSYEKL. The CDR3 loop is CASSQYISLSNEQFF. The CDR3 nucleotides read TGCGCCAGCAGCCAATATATATCCCTCTCCAATGAGCAGTTCTTC.

This chain joins TRBV11-2 and TRBJ1-1; D may be TRBD1 (5 bases). The CDR3 is 15 residues long. The ends were cut back, 8 bases at V and 1 base at J, with 17 bases in the middle. Germline V gene data show CDR1 as SGHAT and CDR2 as FQNNGV. The CDR3 here is CASGFSPGWNTEAFF. The CDR3 bases are TGTGCCAGCGGTTTCAGCCCAGGGTGGAACACTGAAGCTTTCTTT. The full variable domain, in which reference TRBV11-2 and TRBJ1-1 provide the parts outside the CDR3, is EAGVAQSPRYKIIEKRQSVAFWCNPISGHATLYWYQQILGQGPKLLIQFQNNGVVDDSQLPKDRFSAERLKGVDSTLKIQPAKLEDSAVYLCASGFSPGWNTEAFFGQGTRLTVV.

The chain employs TRBV4-1 and TRBJ2-7; a weak D match, TRBD2 (6 bases). This CDR3 is built from 14 residues. CDR1 is MGHRA, CDR2 YSYEKL, per germline. V dropped 0 bases and J dropped 3 bases, with 9 bases sitting between them. The CDR3 protein is CASSQEGGNYEQYF. Here the CDR3 DNA reads TGCGCCAGCAGCCAAGAGGGAGGAAACTACGAGCAGTACTTC.

The chain recombines TRBV13 with TRBJ2-1, with TRBD2 identical over 12 bases. The CDR3 is made up of 15 amino acids. Germline V gives CDR1 PRHDT, CDR2 FYEKMQ (reference sequence). Losses at the gene ends were 3 bases for V and 9 bases for J; bases not matched to a gene: 6. The CDR3: CASSLLAGGPGEQFF. CDR3 DNA sequence: TGTGCCAGCAGCTTGCTAGCGGGAGGGCCAGGTGAGCAGTTCTTC. Complete variable domain (other parts from reference TRBV13 and TRBJ2-1): AAGVIQSPRHLIKEKRETATLKCYPIPRHDTVYWYQQGPGQDPQFLISFYEKMQSDKGSIPDRFSAQQFSDYHSELNMSSLELGDSALYFCASSLLAGGPGEQFFGPGTRLTVL.

The chain couples TRBV5-8 to TRBJ2-4; D might be TRBD2 (5 bases). This CDR3 has 12 residues. The V gene lost 2 bases and the J gene lost 7 bases, with 7 bases spanning the gap. Looked up from germline, CDR1 is SGHTS and CDR2 is YDEGEE. The CDR3 DNA sequence: TGTGCCAGCAGCTTCCGGGATAACATTCAGTACTTC. Protein sequence: CASSFRDNIQYF.

J is TRBJ2-7 and V is TRBV5-1, with 10 bases fitting TRBD1. This CDR3 contains 17 residues. Per the germline V gene, CDR1 is SGHRS and CDR2 is YFSETQ. V dropped 4 bases and J dropped 1; count of bases not matched to a gene: 11. The CDR3 region is CASSPRDRGLLSYEQYF. In nucleotides, the CDR3 is TGCGCCAGCAGCCCCCGGGACAGGGGTCTTTTGTCCTACGAGCAGTACTTC.

The chain has TRBV28 and TRBJ2-3; D is undetermined. Trimming pared 6 bases from V and 10 bases from J, leaving 11 bases between. Germline CDR1 is MDHEN and CDR2 is SYDVKM. The CDR3 is 11 residues long. The CDR3 spells CASRSSSAQYF. CDR3 coding DNA: TGTGCCAGCAGGAGTAGCTCAGCGCAGTATTTT.

The chain links TRBV6-5 to TRBJ2-7; perhaps TRBD1 as D (6 bases). Germline assignment: CDR1 MNHEY and CDR2 SVGAGI. V lost 2 bases, J lost 6 bases, and 20 bases lay in between. The length of the CDR3 is 16 residues. CDR3 nucleotide sequence: TGTGCCAGCAGTTACACCCCCACAGGGATCAGGCTCGAGCAGTACTTC. Its translation: CASSYTPTGIRLEQYF.

This sequence joins TRBV7-2 and TRBJ2-7, with no clear D. CDR1 SGHTA and CDR2 FQGNSA come from the germline V gene. This CDR3 is 11 amino acids long. Trimming took off 3 bases at V and 6 bases at J, with 6 bases between the two ends. CDR3 bases: TGTGCCAGCAGCTTGGTTAGCGAGCAGTACTTC. Translating gives CASSLVSEQYF.

The chain combines TRBV9 with TRBJ2-1; the D is unclear. The V end was cut by 0 bases, the J end by 6 bases, with 13 bases between. CDR3 length: 15 amino acids. CDR1 and CDR2 (germline): SGDLS, YYNGEE. The CDR3 protein is CASSVAGRIFNEQFF. In DNA, the CDR3 is TGTGCCAGCAGCGTAGCAGGTAGGATTTTCAATGAGCAGTTCTTC.

This chain joins TRBV7-9 and TRBJ1-2, with unresolved D. This CDR3 is 10 amino acids long. Germline lookup yields CDR1 SEHNR and CDR2 FQNEAQ (reference sequence). Trimming pared 10 bases from V and 4 bases from J, leaving 7 bases between. The CDR3 region is CATYLYGYTF. The CDR3 DNA sequence: TGTGCCACCTACCTCTATGGCTACACCTTC.

This chain connects TRBV10-1 to TRBJ1-1; D may be TRBD1 (6 bases). Trimming removed 4 bases at V and 1 base at J, with 10 bases between. The V gene's germline CDR1 is WNHNN and CDR2 SYGVQD (reference sequence). The CDR3 totals 14 residues. Here the CDR3 reads CASSGDRKNTEAFF. The CDR3 coding sequence is TGCGCCAGCAGTGGCGACAGGAAGAACACTGAAGCTTTCTTT.

Here the CDR3 DNA reads TGTGCCAGCAGCGTTAGCGGAGGACTCTCCTACGAGCAGTACTTC. Protein: CASSVSGGLSYEQYF. The genes are TRBV5-4 and TRBJ2-7, with D maybe TRBD2 (6 bases). Trimming took off 4 bases at V and 0 bases at J, with 14 bases between the two ends. Per germline, CDR1 SGHNT and CDR2 YYREEE (reference sequence). This CDR3 region has 15 residues.

This clone came up once. The V call is TRBV7-3, the J call TRBJ1-2; 9 nucleotides agree with TRBD1. This CDR3 comprises 14 residues. The V and J ends lost 5 bases and 2 bases, in that order; junction bases with no gene match: 3. In germline, CDR1 is SGHTA, CDR2 FQGTGA. As DNA, the CDR3 is TGTGCCAGCAGCACGGGACAGGGAAACTATGGCTACACCTTC. It is translated as CASSTGQGNYGYTF.

This chain links TRBV23-1 with TRBJ1-5; D possibly corresponds to TRBD1 (5 bases). TRBV23-1 is an ORF for which the function is uncertain. Trimming cost V 4 bases and J 5 bases, with 21 bases left between them. The length of the CDR3 is 17 residues. CDR3 bases: TGCGCCAGCAGTCCTCGCCGGGGGGGGGACGATTATCAGCCCCAGCATTTT. This translates into CASSPRRGGDDYQPQHF.

The chain recombines TRBV4-1 with TRBJ1-1; 8 nucleotides match TRBD1. This CDR3 comprises 14 residues. From germline, CDR1 is MGHRA and CDR2 YSYEKL. The trim removed 2 bases at V and 7 bases at J, leaving 6 bases unmatched. CDR3 DNA sequence: TGCGCCAGCAGCCAATATACAGGGGGAGTTGAAGCTTTCTTT. It encodes CASSQYTGGVEAFF.